The clone carrying this T cell receptor beta chain showed up just a few times. Its antigen is unknown. The sample belongs to a study of CD8 T cells in ankylosing spondylitis. Broader study findings: CD8+ cells made up the disease-linked clones, which were relatively rare in peripheral blood. Reports of some motif variants in reactive arthritis synovial fluid and blood predate this one. Clones linked to disease were reported to show significant enrichment in matched ankylosing spondylitis synovial fluid.

The CDR3 sequence is 17 residues long. Germline V gene data show CDR1 as ENHRY and CDR2 as SYGVKD. V was cut by 6 bases and J by 3 bases, with 21 bases left in between. In TCRdb, the 5' RACE reads were re-called with MiXCR into one record per CDR3 protein. The sample shows approximately 340,000 distinct CDR3 sequences, approximately 15% of them seen only once. Sequencing input: blood, either unsorted or a sorted T cell fraction (not recorded which). The sequence was obtained from a male donor with ankylosing spondylitis or in good health (not recorded which). V gene TRBV10-3 combines with J gene TRBJ2-1, with D possibly called TRBD1 or TRBD2 (5 bases each). Here the CDR3 reads CAIRRDPLGELYNEQFF. CDR3 in DNA: TGTGCCATCAGGAGGGACCCCCTAGGAGAACTCTACAATGAGCAGTTCTTC.